What follows is one T cell receptor (beta chain) and its context. Antigen: not known. The sample comes from a study of response to subunit inactivated influenza vaccine. Study observations and caveats: Authors suggested each seasonal influenza vaccination recruits few new T cells.

TCRdb used MiXCR to reprocess the RT-PCR reads, holding one entry per CDR3 protein. The sample includes hundreds of thousands of distinct CDR3 sequences, around 13% of them seen just once. Germline CDR1 reads ENHRY; CDR2 reads SYGVKD. The CDR3 is made up of 16 amino acids. The V segment lost 5 bases and the J segment 1 base; nucleotides outside the gene matches: 9. This receptor was taken from a man between 50 and 59 years old who received an inactivated influenza vaccine. The material was PBMCs from blood, obtained roughly 15 days before vaccination. The rearrangement uses TRBV10-3 and TRBJ2-5; 8 bases are shared with TRBD2. CDR3 in DNA: TGTGCCATCAGTACTGGCCTCGCGGGGGGCCAAGAGACCCAGTACTTC. Amino acids: CAISTGLAGGQETQYF.